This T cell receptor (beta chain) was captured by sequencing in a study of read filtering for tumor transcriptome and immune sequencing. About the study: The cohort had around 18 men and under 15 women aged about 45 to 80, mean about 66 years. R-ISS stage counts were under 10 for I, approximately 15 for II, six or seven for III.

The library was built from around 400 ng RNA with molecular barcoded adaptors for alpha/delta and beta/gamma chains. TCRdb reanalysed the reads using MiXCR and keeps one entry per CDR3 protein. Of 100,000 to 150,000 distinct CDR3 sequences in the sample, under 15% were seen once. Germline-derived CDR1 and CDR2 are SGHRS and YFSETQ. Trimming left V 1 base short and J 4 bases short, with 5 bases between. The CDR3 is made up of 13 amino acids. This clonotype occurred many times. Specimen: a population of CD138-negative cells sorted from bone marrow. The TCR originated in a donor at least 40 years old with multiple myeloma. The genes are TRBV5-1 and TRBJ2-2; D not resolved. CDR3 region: CASSLMPTGELFF. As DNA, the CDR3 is TGCGCCAGCAGCTTGATGCCCACCGGGGAGCTGTTTTTT. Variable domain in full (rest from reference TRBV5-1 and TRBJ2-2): KAGVTQTPRYLIKTRGQQVTLSCSPISGHRSVSWYQQTPGQGLQFLFEYFSETQRNKGNFPGRFSGRQFSNSRSEMNVSTLELGDSALYLCASSLMPTGELFFGEGSRLTVL.